This TCR beta chain was sequenced during a study of T-cell reconstitution after alpha-beta-depleted transplantation in children. For TCRbeta, the library was prepared with unique molecular identifiers. TCRdb re-called the PCR reads through MiXCR, storing one row per CDR3 protein. This sample yields nearly 200,000 distinct CDR3 sequences, of which 6.3% are seen a single time; 4.5% belongs to the top ten. Overall study findings and caveats: Hyperexpanded clones declined; after one year, newly produced T cells mostly supplied diversity. Reported findings indicate that, about two months after transplant, alpha-beta T cells came from several hundred expanded clones, which were derived from non-depleted graft cells.

The ends were cut back, 1 base at V and 3 bases at J, with 12 bases in the middle. The germline gives CDR1 SGHDT, CDR2 YYEEEE. CDR3 length equals 15 residues. This clonotype has ten or more counts. Its specificity is unknown. This chain uses TRBV5-6 with TRBJ2-3; weak D call: TRBD2 (6 bases). The sample here was PBMCs, taken before TCRalphabeta/CD19-depleted stem cell transplant. This sequence was found in a girl less than two years old with combined immunodeficiency, due to receive a stem cell transplant. The chain's CDR3 is CASSLKGLVTDTQYF. The DNA of the CDR3 is TGTGCCAGCAGCTTGAAGGGACTGGTTACAGATACGCAGTATTTT.